This T cell receptor (beta chain) was obtained from a study of T cell repertoires in aging, cancer and after chemotherapy. Study background: Six age groups, ranging from 30 or younger to 70 or older, included the donors. Healthy donor repertoires were recorded over several months to years and showed clear clonal overlap. General study points: Healthy donors lost TCR diversity with age mainly through richness, cancer patients through richness and evenness. Across the chemotherapy interval, each cancer cohort showed higher median generation probability, suggesting thymic rebound.

Rearranged V-D-J TRB sequences were amplified with a mixed TRB-A/B primer pool. MiXCR, applied by TCRdb to the multiplex PCR reads, yields one record per CDR3 protein. This table holds roughly 6,000 distinct CDR3 sequences, 25% to 30% found once. The germline V and J ends were trimmed by 3 bases and 3 bases, with 8 bases remaining between them. The CDR3 sequence is 13 residues long. Germline CDR1 LNHDA, CDR2 SQIVND (reference sequence). Peripheral blood genomic DNA, not sorted cells or RNA, was the template. On this clonotype: The antigen remains undetermined.

The sequence was collected from a human donor in good health. V gene TRBV19 combines with J gene TRBJ1-1; no definite D call. Sequenced sample: blood. CDR3: CASSMGFDTEAFF. The CDR3, as DNA: TGTGCCAGTAGTATGGGGTTCGACACTGAAGCTTTCTTT.